Listed below are T cell receptor beta chains from one sample, sequenced in a study of T cells in Graves' hyperthyroidism and ophthalmopathy. TCRdb called the multiplex PCR reads again in MiXCR, with one record for every CDR3 protein. The sample has roughly 560,000 distinct CDR3 sequences, over 12% seen once. Sequenced sample: blood. Every receptor here comes from a woman between 40 and 50 years old with Graves' ophthalmopathy. Each CDR3 is given with its conserved first and last residue. A D gene is named only where the DNA matches it firmly. Not every row has a clone size; where given, it reads once, few, many or a size class.

TGTGCCAGCAGTTTAGGTAGCGGGAATGGGTTTCGATACGAGCAGTACTTC,CASSLGSGNGFRYEQYF,TRBV12-3/TRBV12-4,many,TRBJ2-7,TRBD2
TGTGCCAGCAGCCAAATCCCTTCAGATGGGGATGGCTACACCTTC,CASSQIPSDGDGYTF,TRBV3-1,many,TRBJ1-2,.
TGCAGCGTCTACGGTACCAGGGGCGGCTATGGCTACACCTTC,CSVYGTRGGYGYTF,TRBV29-1,many,TRBJ1-2,.
TGCAGTGCTGTTGGTTCCCCGCAAGAGACCCAGTACTTC,CSAVGSPQETQYF,TRBV20-1,.,TRBJ2-5,.
TGTGCCAGCAGTTCTAGGGGGAATTACTACGAGCAGTACTTC,CASSSRGNYYEQYF,TRBV6-2/TRBV6-3,once,TRBJ2-7,.
TGTGCCACCAGCAGAGGCGGCGGGCAAGAGACCCAGTACTTC,CATSRGGGQETQYF,TRBV15,many,TRBJ2-5,.
TGCGCCAGCAGCACACACCCCGAGCCTGGAAACACCATATATTTT,CASSTHPEPGNTIYF,TRBV5-1,few,TRBJ1-3,.
TGTGCCAGCAGCTTAGAGGAGGGTTTCTACACAGATACGCAGTATTTT,CASSLEEGFYTDTQYF,TRBV7-8,many,TRBJ2-3,.
TGTGCCAGCAGCTTATTTTTGACAGGGGAAGTTTCCTACGAGCAGTACTTC,CASSLFLTGEVSYEQYF,TRBV11-2,few,TRBJ2-7,TRBD1
TGTGCCAGCAGACCCGACAGGCCTGAAGCTTTCTTT,CASRPDRPEAFF,TRBV6-1,many,TRBJ1-1,.
TGTGCCAGCAAGAGTCGGGGACAGGGTGTGTGGACCCAGTACTTC,CASKSRGQGVWTQYF,TRBV28,many,TRBJ2-5,TRBD1
TGTGCCAGCAGTTACTCGGGCCGCCGGGGGGGTGGCGGGGAGCTGTTTTTT,CASSYSGRRGGGGELFF,TRBV6-5,many,TRBJ2-2,TRBD2
TGTGCCAGCAGTGAAAGAGGTCCCAAAAACATTCAGTACTTC,CASSERGPKNIQYF,TRBV6-1,many,TRBJ2-4,.
TGTGCCAGTAGTATGGGAGGGCTAGGAAACACCATATATTTT,CASSMGGLGNTIYF,TRBV19,.,TRBJ1-3,.
TGTGCCAGCACCTTGGGAGGGGGAGGGACGGAGCTGTTTTTT,CASTLGGGGTELFF,TRBV12-3/TRBV12-4,many,TRBJ2-2,.
TGTGCCAGCAGTTACTGGTCAGGGGATATGAGAGAGCAGTTCTTC,CASSYWSGDMREQFF,TRBV6-5,.,TRBJ2-1,.
TGCGCCAGCAGCCAAGAAACAGCATACGAGCAGTACTTC,CASSQETAYEQYF,TRBV4-1,few,TRBJ2-7,.
TGTGCCAGCAGCGACCGGGAAGAAGAGACCCAGTACTTC,CASSDREEETQYF,TRBV28,many,TRBJ2-5,.
TGTGCCAGCAGTTTGCGGGAGGGTGAAAACATTCAGTACTTC,CASSLREGENIQYF,TRBV28,many,TRBJ2-4,TRBD2
TGTGCTAGTGGTTTGGCTAGCGGGAGCTTAGCTTACGACGAGCAGTACTTC,CASGLASGSLAYDEQYF,TRBV12-5,many,TRBJ2-7,TRBD2
TGTGCCAGCAGTTCAGGGGGTTTTCCCTACGAGCAGTACTTC,CASSSGGFPYEQYF,TRBV12-3/TRBV12-4,.,TRBJ2-7,TRBD1
TGTGCCAGCAGCTTGCCCCAGGTAATAGGCACTGAAGCTTTCTTT,CASSLPQVIGTEAFF,TRBV5-6,.,TRBJ1-1,.
TGTGCCAGCAGCTACACGGGACAGGCTTACTACGAGCAGTACTTC,CASSYTGQAYYEQYF,TRBV11-2,few,TRBJ2-7,TRBD1
TGCGCCAGCAGCTTGAACCAGGGGGCGGACGAGCAGTACTTC,CASSLNQGADEQYF,TRBV5-1,few,TRBJ2-7,TRBD1
TGTGCCAGCCGCACATTCACAGGGCGCGAGCAGTACTTC,CASRTFTGREQYF,TRBV7-2,few,TRBJ2-7,.
TGTGCCAGTCGGAGAGGACAGACGAACACCGGGGAGCTGTTTTTT,CASRRGQTNTGELFF,TRBV6-2/TRBV6-3,.,TRBJ2-2,.
TGTGCCAGCAGTTTTGAGGGGACGGGTCCCTACGAGCAGTACTTC,CASSFEGTGPYEQYF,TRBV28,once,TRBJ2-7,.
TGTGCCAGCAGACCGCTAGCGGGAGGTACCCCCCACCACGAGACCCAGTACTTC,CASRPLAGGTPHHETQYF,TRBV11-1,many,TRBJ2-5,TRBD2
TGTGCCAGCACCCTACCCGGACTAGCGGTAGAGACCCAGTACTTC,CASTLPGLAVETQYF,TRBV7-2,many,TRBJ2-5,TRBD2
TGCGCCAGCAGCCCTGGGTCGGCAGGCGGGTTCAATCAGCCCCAGCATTTT,CASSPGSAGGFNQPQHF,TRBV4-1,.,TRBJ1-5,.
TGTGCCTGGAGTGTAGGACGTGGGGGCTATGGCTACACCTTC,CAWSVGRGGYGYTF,TRBV30,few,TRBJ1-2,.
TGTGCCAGCAGCAGTACCCCACTTTCCGGGACAGATACGCAGTATTTT,CASSSTPLSGTDTQYF,TRBV9,.,TRBJ2-3,.
TGCGCCAGCAGCCAACAACAGGGATTTGGCAATCAGCCCCAGCATTTT,CASSQQQGFGNQPQHF,TRBV4-1,.,TRBJ1-5,.
TGTGCCAGCAGAAGGGACACTAACACCGGGGAGCTGTTTTTT,CASRRDTNTGELFF,TRBV11-3,many,TRBJ2-2,.
TGTGCCAGCAGGGACGATCGGACCCCAGTGGGGGGGGGCTACACCTTC,CASRDDRTPVGGGYTF,TRBV27,many,TRBJ1-2,.
TGTGCCAGCAGGGCCGGGACAGGCAAAGAGACCCAGTACTTC,CASRAGTGKETQYF,TRBV2,many,TRBJ2-5,TRBD1
TGCAGTCCGGACTATCAAGAGACCCAGTACTTC,CSPDYQETQYF,TRBV20-1,many,TRBJ2-5,.
TGTGCCAGCAGCCCCCGCTTAACAGGTCCAACCTACGAGCAGTACTTC,CASSPRLTGPTYEQYF,TRBV28,many,TRBJ2-7,.
TGCGCCAGCAGCCAATCTCGCCCCGGGACTAGCGGTTACAATGAGCAGTTCTTC,CASSQSRPGTSGYNEQFF,TRBV4-1,few,TRBJ2-1,TRBD2
TGTGCCAGCAGCCCGATGGCCACCGGGGAGCTGTTTTTT,CASSPMATGELFF,TRBV7-3,many,TRBJ2-2,.
TGCAGTGCCACAAACCGGGACAGTCGCTACGAGCAGTACTTC,CSATNRDSRYEQYF,TRBV20-1,few,TRBJ2-7,TRBD1